The clone carrying this T cell receptor (beta chain) came up once. Antigen: not known. These data originate in a study of cytomegalovirus exposure and HLA in healthy donors. Findings of the study overall: In a later analysis, at a false discovery rate of 0.05, over 15,000 TCR beta sequences were associated with HLA alleles. Reports described diagnosis of cytomegalovirus status by the classifier as highly specific and sensitive.

With 60 Vbeta and 13 Jbeta primers, the PCR was carried out. Using immunoSEQ multiplex PCR, the repertoire was profiled, and TCRdb retains in-frame clones only, with some absent. The data contain 150,000 to 200,000 clones, 75% of them seen just once; the ten biggest clones take up 11%. V was clipped by 1 base and J by 3 bases, with 7 bases between them. The germline V gene has CDR1 SGHVS and CDR2 FQNEAQ. CDR3 length: 14 amino acids. This chain connects TRBV7-8 to TRBJ1-5; D possibly corresponds to TRBD1 (5 bases). The sample was PBMCs. The sequence was obtained from a man aged 18 to 29 in good health and CMV-seropositive. In nucleotides, the CDR3 is TGTGCCAGCAGCTTAGGCAGGGTCAATCAGCCCCAGCATTTT. Its protein product is CASSLGRVNQPQHF.